What follows are 2 T cell receptor beta chains derived from one specimen sequenced in a study of shared clonotypes between healthy human individuals. The protocol was immunoSEQ multiplex PCR, while the TCRdb copy is restricted to in-frame clones and leaves out a portion. The data contain some 1 million clones, approximately 72% of them seen just once; the ten biggest clones take up about 1.5%. Sequenced sample: memory CD4+ T cells sorted from blood. Specified subset: CD45RA-negative fraction. The receptors come from a young man in good health.

Note on this clone: Other nucleotide sequences in the sample specify the same CDR3. The CDR3 DNA sequence: TGTGCCAGCAGCTCAGGGCCACTTAGCAATCAGCCCCAGCATTTT. It is translated as CASSSGPLSNQPQHF. The chain combines TRBV5-5 with TRBJ1-5; tentative D call: TRBD1 (5 bases). CDR3 length: 15 amino acids. Germline CDR1 reads SGHKS; CDR2 reads YYEKEE (reference sequence). Trimming took off 3 bases at V and 0 bases at J, with 10 bases between the two ends.

The chain links TRBV7-2 to TRBJ2-1; D is uncertain. Trimming removed 4 bases at V and 5 bases at J, with 9 bases between. The CDR3 runs 13 residues. Per the germline V gene, CDR1 is SGHTA and CDR2 is FQGNSA. The CDR3 DNA is TGTGCCAGCAGCTCATATATCGACAATGAGCAGTTCTTC. Translated, it gives CASSSYIDNEQFF.